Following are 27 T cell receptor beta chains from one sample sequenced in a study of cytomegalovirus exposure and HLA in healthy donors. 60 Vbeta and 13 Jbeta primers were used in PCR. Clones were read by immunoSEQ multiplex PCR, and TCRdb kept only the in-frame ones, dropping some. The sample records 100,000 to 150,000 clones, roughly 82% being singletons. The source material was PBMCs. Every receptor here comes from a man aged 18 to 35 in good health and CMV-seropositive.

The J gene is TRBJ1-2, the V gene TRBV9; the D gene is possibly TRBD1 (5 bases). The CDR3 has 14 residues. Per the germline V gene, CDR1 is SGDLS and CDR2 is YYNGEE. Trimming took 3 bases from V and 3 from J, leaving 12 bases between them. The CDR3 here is CASSARTPDYGYTF. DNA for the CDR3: TGTGCCAGCAGCGCCCGGACACCAGACTATGGCTACACCTTC.

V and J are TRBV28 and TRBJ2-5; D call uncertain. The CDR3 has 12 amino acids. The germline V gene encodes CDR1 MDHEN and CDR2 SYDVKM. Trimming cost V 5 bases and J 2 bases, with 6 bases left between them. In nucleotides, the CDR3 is TGTGCCAGCAGTGAACAGCAAGAGACCCAGTACTTC. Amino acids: CASSEQQETQYF.

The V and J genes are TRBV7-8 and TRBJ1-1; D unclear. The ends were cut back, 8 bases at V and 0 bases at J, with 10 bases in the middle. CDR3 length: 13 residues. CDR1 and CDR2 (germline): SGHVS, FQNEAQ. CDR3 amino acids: CASGSSMNTEAFF. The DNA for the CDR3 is TGTGCCAGCGGTAGTAGCATGAACACTGAAGCTTTCTTT.

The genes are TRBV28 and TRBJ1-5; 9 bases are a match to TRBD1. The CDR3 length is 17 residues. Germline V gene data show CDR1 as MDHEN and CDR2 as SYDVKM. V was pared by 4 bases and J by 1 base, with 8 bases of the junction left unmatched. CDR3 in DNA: TGTGCCAGCAGTTGGGTACAGGGGGCAGTGAGCAATCAGCCCCAGCATTTT. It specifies CASSWVQGAVSNQPQHF.

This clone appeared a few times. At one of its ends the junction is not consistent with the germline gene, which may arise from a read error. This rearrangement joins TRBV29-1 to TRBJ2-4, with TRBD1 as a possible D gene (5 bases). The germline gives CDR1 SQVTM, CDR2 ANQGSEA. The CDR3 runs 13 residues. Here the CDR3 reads CSVERQGRNSQYF. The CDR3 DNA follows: TGCAGCGTTGAAAGGCAGGGCAGGAACAGTCAGTACTTC.

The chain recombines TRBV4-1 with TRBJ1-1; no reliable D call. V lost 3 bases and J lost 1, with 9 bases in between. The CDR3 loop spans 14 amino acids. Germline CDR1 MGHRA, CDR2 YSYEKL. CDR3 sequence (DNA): TGCGCCAGCAGCCAGAGACATACGAACACTGAAGCTTTCTTT. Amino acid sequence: CASSQRHTNTEAFF.

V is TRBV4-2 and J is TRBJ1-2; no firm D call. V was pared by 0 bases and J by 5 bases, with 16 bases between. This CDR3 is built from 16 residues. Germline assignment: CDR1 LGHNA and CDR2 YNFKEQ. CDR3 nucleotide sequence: TGTGCCAGCAGCCAAGATCGGGAATCCTTATTTTATGGCTACACCTTC. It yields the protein CASSQDRESLFYGYTF.

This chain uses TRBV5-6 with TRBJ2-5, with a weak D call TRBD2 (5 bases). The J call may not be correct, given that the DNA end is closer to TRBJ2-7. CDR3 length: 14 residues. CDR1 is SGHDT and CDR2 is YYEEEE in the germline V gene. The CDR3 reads CASSPGLIYDEQYF. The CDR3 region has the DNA TGTGCCAGCAGCCCTGGACTGATATATGACGAGCAGTACTTC.

DNA for the CDR3: TGTGCCAGCAGCTTGACAGGGAACTCACCCCTCCACTTT. As protein: CASSLTGNSPLHF. This chain uses TRBV11-2 with TRBJ1-6; 7 bases are a match to TRBD1. The germline V gene has CDR1 SGHAT and CDR2 FQNNGV. The CDR3 length is 13 residues. V trimming: 3 bases; J trimming: 10 bases; junction bases outside the gene matches: 3. Drawing the rest from reference TRBV11-2 and TRBJ1-6, the complete variable domain is EAGVAQSPRYKIIEKRQSVAFWCNPISGHATLYWYQQILGQGPKLLIQFQNNGVVDDSQLPKDRFSAERLKGVDSTLKIQPAKLEDSAVYLCASSLTGNSPLHFGNGTRLTVT.

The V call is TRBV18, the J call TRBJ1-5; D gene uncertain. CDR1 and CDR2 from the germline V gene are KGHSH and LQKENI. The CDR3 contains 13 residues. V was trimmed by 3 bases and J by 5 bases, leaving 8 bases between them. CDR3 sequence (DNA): TGTGCCAGCTCACCGCTAACGGATCAGCCCCAGCATTTT. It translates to CASSPLTDQPQHF. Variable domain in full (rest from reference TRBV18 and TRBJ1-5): NAGVMQNPRHLVRRRGQEARLRCSPMKGHSHVYWYRQLPEEGLKFMVYLQKENIIDESGMPKERFSAEFPKEGPSILRIQQVVRGDSAAYFCASSPLTDQPQHFGDGTRLSIL.

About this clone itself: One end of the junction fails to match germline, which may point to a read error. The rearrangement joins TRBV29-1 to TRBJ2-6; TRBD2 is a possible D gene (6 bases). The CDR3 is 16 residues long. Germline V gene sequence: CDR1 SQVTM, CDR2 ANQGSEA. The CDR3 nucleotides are TGCAGCGCTACGGGACTCGAAGACTCTGGGGCCAACGGCCTGACTTTC. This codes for CSATGLEDSGANGLTF. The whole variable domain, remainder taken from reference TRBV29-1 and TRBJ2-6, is SAVISQKPSRDICQRGTSLTIQCQVDSQVTMMFWYRQQPGQSLTLIATANQGSEATYESGFVIDKFPISRPNLTFSTLTVSNMSPEDSSIYLCSATGLEDSGANGLTFGAGSRLTVL.

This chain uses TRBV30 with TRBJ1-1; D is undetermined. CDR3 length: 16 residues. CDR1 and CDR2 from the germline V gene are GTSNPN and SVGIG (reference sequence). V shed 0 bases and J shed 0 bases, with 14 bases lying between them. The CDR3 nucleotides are TGTGCCTGGAGTGTCGAGGGAGGAATTATGAACACTGAAGCTTTCTTT. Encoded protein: CAWSVEGGIMNTEAFF.

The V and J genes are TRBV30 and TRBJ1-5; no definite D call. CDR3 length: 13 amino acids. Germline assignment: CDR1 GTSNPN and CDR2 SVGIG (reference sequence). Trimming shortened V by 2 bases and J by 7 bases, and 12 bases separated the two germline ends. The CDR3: CAWSPHPGQPQHF. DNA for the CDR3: TGTGCCTGGAGTCCCCACCCGGGGCAGCCCCAGCATTTT.

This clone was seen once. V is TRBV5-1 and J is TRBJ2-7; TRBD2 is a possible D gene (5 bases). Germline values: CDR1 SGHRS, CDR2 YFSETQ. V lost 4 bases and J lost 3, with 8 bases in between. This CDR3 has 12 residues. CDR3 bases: TGCGCCAGCAGCGCCGGAGGCTACGAGCAGTACTTC. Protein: CASSAGGYEQYF.

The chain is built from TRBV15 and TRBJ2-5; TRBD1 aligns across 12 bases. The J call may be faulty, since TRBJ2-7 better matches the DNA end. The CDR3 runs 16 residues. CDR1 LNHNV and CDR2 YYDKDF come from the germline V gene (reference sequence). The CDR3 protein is CATSRDRDRGLDEQYF. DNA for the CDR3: TGTGCCACCAGCAGAGATCGGGACAGGGGGCTTGACGAGCAGTACTTC.

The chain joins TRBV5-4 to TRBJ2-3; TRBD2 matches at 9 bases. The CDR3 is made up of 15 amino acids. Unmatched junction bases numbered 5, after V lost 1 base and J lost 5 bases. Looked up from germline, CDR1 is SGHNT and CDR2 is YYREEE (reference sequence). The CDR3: CASSLRASGVDTQYF. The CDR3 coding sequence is TGTGCCAGCAGCTTGAGGGCTAGCGGGGTAGATACGCAGTATTTT.

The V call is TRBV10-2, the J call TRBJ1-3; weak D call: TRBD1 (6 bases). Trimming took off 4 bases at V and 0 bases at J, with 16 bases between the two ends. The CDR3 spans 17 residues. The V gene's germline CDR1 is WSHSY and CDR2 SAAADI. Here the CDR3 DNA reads TGCGCCAGCAGTGGGGTTTGGGGGCAAGTCTCTGGAAACACCATATATTTT. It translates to CASSGVWGQVSGNTIYF.

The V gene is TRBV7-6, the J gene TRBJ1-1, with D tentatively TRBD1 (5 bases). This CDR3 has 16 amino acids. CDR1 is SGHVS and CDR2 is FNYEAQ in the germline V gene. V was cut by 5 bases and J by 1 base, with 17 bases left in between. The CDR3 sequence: CASSLGGGYGNTEAFF. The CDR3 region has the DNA TGTGCCAGCAGCCTCGGGGGGGGGTACGGGAACACTGAAGCTTTCTTT.

The CDR3 loop is CASSPLQGTGELFF. CDR3 coding DNA: TGTGCCAGCAGTCCATTACAGGGGACCGGGGAGCTGTTTTTT. The rearrangement uses TRBV6-6 and TRBJ2-2, with 7 bases fitting TRBD1. The CDR3 is 14 residues long. J was trimmed by 5 bases and V by 5 bases; bases with no gene match: 5. CDR1 is MNHNY and CDR2 is SVGAGI in the germline V gene (reference sequence).

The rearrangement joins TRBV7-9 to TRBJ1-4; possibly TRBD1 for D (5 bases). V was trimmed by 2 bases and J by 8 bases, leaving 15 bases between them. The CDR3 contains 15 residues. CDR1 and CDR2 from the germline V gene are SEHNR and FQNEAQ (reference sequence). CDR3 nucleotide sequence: TGTGCCAGCAGCTTATTTTCGGGGGGAGACGAAAAACTGTTTTTT. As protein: CASSLFSGGDEKLFF. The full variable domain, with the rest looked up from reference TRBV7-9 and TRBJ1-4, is DTGVSQNPRHKITKRGQNVTFRCDPISEHNRLYWYRQTLGQGPEFLTYFQNEAQLEKSRLLSDRFSAERPKGSFSTLEIQRTEQGDSAMYLCASSLFSGGDEKLFFGSGTQLSVL.

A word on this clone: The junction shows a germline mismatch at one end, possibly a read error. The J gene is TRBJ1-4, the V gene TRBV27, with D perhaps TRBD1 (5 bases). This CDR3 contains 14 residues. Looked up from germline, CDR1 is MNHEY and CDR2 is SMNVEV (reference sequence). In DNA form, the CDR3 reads TGTACCAGCAGTTATCAGGGTGGGAGGCGGAAACTGTTTTTT. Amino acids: CTSSYQGGRRKLFF.

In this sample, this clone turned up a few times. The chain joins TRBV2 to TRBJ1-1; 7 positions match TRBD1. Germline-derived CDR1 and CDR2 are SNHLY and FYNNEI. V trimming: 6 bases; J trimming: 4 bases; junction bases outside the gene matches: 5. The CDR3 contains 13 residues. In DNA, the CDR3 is TGTGCCAGCAGGAGACAGGGAAGCACTGAAGCTTTCTTT. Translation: CASRRQGSTEAFF.

The CDR3, as DNA: TGTGCCAGCAGTTCTGGGACAGGGAGAGGGGAGCAGTACTTC. It is translated as CASSSGTGRGEQYF. The J gene is TRBJ2-7, the V gene TRBV11-2; 9 nucleotides agree with TRBD1. Germline-derived CDR1 and CDR2 are SGHAT and FQNNGV. V was clipped by 6 bases and J by 7 bases; unmatched bases: 10. This CDR3 has 14 amino acids. The whole variable domain, filled in from reference TRBV11-2 and TRBJ2-7, reads EAGVAQSPRYKIIEKRQSVAFWCNPISGHATLYWYQQILGQGPKLLIQFQNNGVVDDSQLPKDRFSAERLKGVDSTLKIQPAKLEDSAVYLCASSSGTGRGEQYFGPGTRLTVT.

CDR3 loop: CSASDRANTEAFF. DNA of the CDR3: TGCAGCGCTTCGGACAGGGCGAACACTGAAGCTTTCTTT. This rearrangement joins TRBV29-1 to TRBJ1-1; 8 bases line up with TRBD1. CDR3 size: 13 residues. Germline-derived CDR1 and CDR2 are SQVTM and ANQGSEA. V was clipped by 7 bases and J by 1 base; unmatched bases: 5.

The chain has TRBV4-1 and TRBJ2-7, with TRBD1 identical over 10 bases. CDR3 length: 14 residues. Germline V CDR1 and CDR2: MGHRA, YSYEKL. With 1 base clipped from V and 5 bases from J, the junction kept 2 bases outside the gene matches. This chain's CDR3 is CASSQGTGGDEQYF. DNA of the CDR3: TGCGCCAGCAGCCAAGGGACAGGGGGTGACGAGCAGTACTTC.

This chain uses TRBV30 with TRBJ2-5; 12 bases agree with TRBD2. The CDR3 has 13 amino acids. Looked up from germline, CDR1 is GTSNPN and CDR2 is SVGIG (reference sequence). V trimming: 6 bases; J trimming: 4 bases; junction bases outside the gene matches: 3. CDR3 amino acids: CACLAGGLETQYF. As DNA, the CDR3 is TGTGCCTGTCTAGCGGGGGGGCTAGAGACCCAGTACTTC.

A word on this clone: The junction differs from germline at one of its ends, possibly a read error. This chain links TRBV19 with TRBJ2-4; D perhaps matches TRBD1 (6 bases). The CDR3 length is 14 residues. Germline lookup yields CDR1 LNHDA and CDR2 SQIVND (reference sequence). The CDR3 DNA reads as TGTGCCAGTAGTGATGTAGGGGGACAAAACAGTCAGTACTTC. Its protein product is CASSDVGGQNSQYF.